The rows below give T cell receptor beta chains drawn from one sample of a study of blood T cell repertoires in COVID-19. Assay: immunoSEQ multiplex PCR; the TCRdb copy retains only in-frame clones and omits some. This table has about 180,000 clones, about 83% appearing once. Sequenced input: PBMCs or T cells enriched from blood (not recorded which). The origin of the receptors is a woman under 40 who had recovered from COVID-19. The conserved cysteine and the conserved F or W are not part of the CDR3 here. For some rows the clone size is stated as once, few or many, or as a class when expanded; others skip it.

clone size	V gene	J gene	CDR3 protein
once	TRBV11-2	TRBJ1-5	ASSPTPSDQPQH
once	TRBV13	TRBJ2-3	ASSSFLAGTDTQY
.	TRBV7-3	TRBJ1-2	ASSPKPTQGYGYT
.	TRBV28	TRBJ1-2	ANPQGSLSGYT
.	TRBV19	TRBJ1-1	ASSPPIYGRWNTEAF
.	TRBV28	TRBJ1-2	ASGTGSWNYGYT
.	TRBV11-3	TRBJ2-1	ASSFWSGPYNEQF
once	TRBV18	TRBJ2-7	ASSPDRGSYEQY
.	TRBV9	TRBJ2-3	ASSPRTSLTDTQY
.	TRBV7-9	TRBJ2-5	ASSLVTDQETQY
once	TRBV7-9	TRBJ1-2	ASSSVLTDFNGYT
.	TRBV5-1	TRBJ2-5	ASSLVPSTGGETQY
.	TRBV9	TRBJ2-2	ASSLGTPHPLRTGELF
.	TRBV15	TRBJ1-4	ATSRIGQGTTNEKLF
.	TRBV7-7	TRBJ2-2	ASSSRQGSTGELF
.	TRBV6-5	TRBJ2-1	ASTRGGQGNNEQF
few	TRBV19	TRBJ2-1	ASSPTLAGANEQF
.	TRBV14	TRBJ1-2	ASSHDSNYGYT
.	TRBV13	TRBJ2-1	ASSLGRGNEQF
.	TRBV7-8	TRBJ2-2	ASSLQEKPGELF
.	TRBV4-1	TRBJ1-2	ASSLREGADGYT
few	TRBV6-1	TRBJ2-7	ASSEGIGSHEQY
.	TRBV10-3	TRBJ1-3	AISAEEGNTIY
.	TRBV5-1	TRBJ1-1	ASSPPGQEIAEAF
once	TRBV7-9	TRBJ2-7	ASSFGAGYEQY
few	TRBV28	TRBJ1-4	ASSTPAGVFEKLF